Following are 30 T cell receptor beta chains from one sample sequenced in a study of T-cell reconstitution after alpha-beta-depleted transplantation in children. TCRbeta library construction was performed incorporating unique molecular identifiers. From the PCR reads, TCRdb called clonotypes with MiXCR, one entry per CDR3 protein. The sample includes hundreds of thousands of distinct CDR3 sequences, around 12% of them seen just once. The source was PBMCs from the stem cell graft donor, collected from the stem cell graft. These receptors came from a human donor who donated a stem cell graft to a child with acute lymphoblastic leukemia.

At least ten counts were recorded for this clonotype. CDR3 amino acids: CASSLVGSRSGTQYF. CDR3 DNA: TGTGCCAGCAGCTTGGTTGGCAGTCGGAGCGGGACCCAGTACTTC. This chain uses TRBV5-6 with TRBJ2-5; weak D call: TRBD2 (5 bases). V was cut by 0 bases and J by 7 bases, with 16 bases left in between. This CDR3 region has 15 residues. Germline CDR1 reads SGHDT; CDR2 reads YYEEEE. Complete variable domain (other parts from reference TRBV5-6 and TRBJ2-5): DAGVTQSPTHLIKTRGQQVTLRCSPKSGHDTVSWYQQALGQGPQFIFQYYEEEERQRGNFPDRFSGHQFPNYSSELNVNALLLGDSALYLCASSLVGSRSGTQYFGPGTRLLVL.

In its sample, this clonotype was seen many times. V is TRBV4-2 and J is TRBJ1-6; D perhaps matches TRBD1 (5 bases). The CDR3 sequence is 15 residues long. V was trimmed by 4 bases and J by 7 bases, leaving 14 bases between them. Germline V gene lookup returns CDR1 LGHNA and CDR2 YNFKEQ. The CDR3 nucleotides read TGTGCCAGCAGCCCAGTCGGGGGAGAGAATTCACCCCTCCACTTT. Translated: CASSPVGGENSPLHF.

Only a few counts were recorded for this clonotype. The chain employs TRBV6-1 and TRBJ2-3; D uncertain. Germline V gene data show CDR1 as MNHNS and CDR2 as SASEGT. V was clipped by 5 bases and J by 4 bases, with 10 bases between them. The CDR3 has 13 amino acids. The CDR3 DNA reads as TGTGCCAGCAGTCCCGCGAACCCAGATACGCAGTATTTT. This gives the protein CASSPANPDTQYF.

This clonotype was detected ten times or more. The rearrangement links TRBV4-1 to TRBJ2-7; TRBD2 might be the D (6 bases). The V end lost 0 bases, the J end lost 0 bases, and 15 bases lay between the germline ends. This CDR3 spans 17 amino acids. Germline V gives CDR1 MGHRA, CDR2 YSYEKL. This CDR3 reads CASSQDTKGRRSYEQYF. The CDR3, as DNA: TGCGCCAGCAGCCAAGATACGAAGGGGAGGCGCTCCTACGAGCAGTACTTC.

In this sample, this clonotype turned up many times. CDR3 amino acids: CSVDGDTPLTQYF. The CDR3 DNA reads as TGCAGCGTTGATGGGGACACCCCCTTGACCCAGTACTTC. The rearrangement joins TRBV29-1 to TRBJ2-5; D possibly corresponds to TRBD1 (6 bases). The CDR3 is 13 amino acids. Per the germline V gene, CDR1 is SQVTM and CDR2 is ANQGSEA. Trimming shortened V by 3 bases and J by 7 bases, and 15 bases separated the two germline ends.

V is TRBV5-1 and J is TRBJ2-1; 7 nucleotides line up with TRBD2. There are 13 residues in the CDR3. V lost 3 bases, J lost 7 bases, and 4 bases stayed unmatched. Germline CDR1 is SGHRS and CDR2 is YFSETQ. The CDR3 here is CASSSGGSNEQFF. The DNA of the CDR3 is TGCGCCAGCAGCTCAGGCGGGAGTAATGAGCAGTTCTTC.

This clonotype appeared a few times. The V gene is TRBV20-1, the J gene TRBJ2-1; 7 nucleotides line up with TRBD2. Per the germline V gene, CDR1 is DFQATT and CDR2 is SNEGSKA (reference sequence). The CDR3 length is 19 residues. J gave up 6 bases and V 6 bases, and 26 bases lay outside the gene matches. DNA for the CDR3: TGCAGTGCGCACAACCCTCCCGGGACCAAGCGGGGACCACCCAATGAGCAGTTCTTC. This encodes CSAHNPPGTKRGPPNEQFF.

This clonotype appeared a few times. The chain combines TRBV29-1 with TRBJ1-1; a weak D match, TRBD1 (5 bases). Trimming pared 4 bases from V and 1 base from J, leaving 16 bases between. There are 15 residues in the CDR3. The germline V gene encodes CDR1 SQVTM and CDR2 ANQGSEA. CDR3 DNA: TGCAGCGTTGGGGGGACCCCGATCGGGAACACTGAAGCTTTCTTT. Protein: CSVGGTPIGNTEAFF.

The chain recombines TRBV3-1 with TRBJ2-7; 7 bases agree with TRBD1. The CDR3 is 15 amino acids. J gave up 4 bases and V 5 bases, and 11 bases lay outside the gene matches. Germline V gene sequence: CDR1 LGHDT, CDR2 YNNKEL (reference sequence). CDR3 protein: CASSWTGFTTYEQYF. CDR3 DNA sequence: TGTGCCAGCAGCTGGACAGGATTTACAACTTACGAGCAGTACTTC.

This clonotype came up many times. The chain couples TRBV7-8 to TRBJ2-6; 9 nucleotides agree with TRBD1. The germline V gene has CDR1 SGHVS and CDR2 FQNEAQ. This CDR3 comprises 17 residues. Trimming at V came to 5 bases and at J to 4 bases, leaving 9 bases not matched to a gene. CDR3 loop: CASSITGTGTGANVLTF. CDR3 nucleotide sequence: TGTGCCAGCAGCATAACCGGGACAGGGACCGGGGCCAACGTCCTGACTTTC.

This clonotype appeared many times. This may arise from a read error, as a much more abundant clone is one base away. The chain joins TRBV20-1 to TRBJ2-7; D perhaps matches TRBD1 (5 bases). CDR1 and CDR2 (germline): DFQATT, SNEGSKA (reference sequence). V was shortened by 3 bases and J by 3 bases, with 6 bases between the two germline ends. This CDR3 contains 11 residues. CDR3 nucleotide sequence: TGCAGTGCTAGCAGGGACTACGAGCAGTACTTC. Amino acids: CSASRDYEQYF.

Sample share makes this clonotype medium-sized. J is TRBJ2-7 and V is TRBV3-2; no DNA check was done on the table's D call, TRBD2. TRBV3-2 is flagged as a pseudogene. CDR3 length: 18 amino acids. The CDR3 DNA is TGTGCCAGCAGCCAAGATTATTTAATTCCCGCGGTTTCCTACGAGCAGTACTTC. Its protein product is CASSQDYLIPAVSYEQYF.

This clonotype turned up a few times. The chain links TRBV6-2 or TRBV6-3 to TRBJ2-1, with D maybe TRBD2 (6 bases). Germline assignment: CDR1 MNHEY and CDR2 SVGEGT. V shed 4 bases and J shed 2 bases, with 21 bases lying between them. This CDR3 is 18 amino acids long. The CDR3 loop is CASSLFPKGTHPYNEQFF. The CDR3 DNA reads TGTGCCAGCAGTTTATTCCCTAAAGGGACTCACCCCTACAATGAGCAGTTCTTC.

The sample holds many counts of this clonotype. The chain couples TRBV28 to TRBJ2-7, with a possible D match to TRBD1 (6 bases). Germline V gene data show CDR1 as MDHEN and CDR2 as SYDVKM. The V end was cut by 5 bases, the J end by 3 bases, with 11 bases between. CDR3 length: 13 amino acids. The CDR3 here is CASSDRSGYEQYF. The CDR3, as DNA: TGTGCCAGCAGTGACAGGTCTGGCTACGAGCAGTACTTC.

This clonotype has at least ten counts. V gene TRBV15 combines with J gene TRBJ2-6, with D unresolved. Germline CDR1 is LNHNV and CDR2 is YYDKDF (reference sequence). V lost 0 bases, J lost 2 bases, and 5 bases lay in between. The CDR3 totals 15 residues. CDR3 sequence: CATSRDGTGANVLTF. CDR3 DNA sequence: TGTGCCACCAGCAGAGATGGGACTGGGGCCAACGTCCTGACTTTC.

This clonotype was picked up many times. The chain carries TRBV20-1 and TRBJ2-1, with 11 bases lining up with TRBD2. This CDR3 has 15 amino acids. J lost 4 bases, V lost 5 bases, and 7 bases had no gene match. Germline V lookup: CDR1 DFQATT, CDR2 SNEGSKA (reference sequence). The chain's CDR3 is CSAPLGLAVYNEQFF. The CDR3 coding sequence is TGCAGTGCTCCCTTGGGACTAGCGGTTTACAATGAGCAGTTCTTC.

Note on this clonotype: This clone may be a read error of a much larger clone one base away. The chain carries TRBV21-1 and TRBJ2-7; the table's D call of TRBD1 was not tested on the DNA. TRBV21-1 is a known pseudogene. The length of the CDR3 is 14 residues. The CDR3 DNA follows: TGTGCCAGCAGCACCAATACAGGGCGCGGCGAGCAGTACTTC. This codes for CASSTNTGRGEQYF.

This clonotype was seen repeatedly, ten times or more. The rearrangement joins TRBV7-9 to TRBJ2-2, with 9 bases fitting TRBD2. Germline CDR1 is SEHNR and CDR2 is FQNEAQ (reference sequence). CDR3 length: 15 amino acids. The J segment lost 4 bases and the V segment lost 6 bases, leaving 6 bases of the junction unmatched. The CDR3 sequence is CASRRTSGPTGELFF. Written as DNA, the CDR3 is TGTGCCAGCAGACGTACTAGCGGGCCCACCGGGGAGCTGTTTTTT.

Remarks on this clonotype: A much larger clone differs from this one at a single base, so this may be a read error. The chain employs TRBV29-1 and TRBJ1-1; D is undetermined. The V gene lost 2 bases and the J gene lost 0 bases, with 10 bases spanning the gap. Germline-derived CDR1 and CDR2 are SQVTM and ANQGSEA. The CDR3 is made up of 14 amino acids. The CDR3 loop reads CSVERSEMNTEAFF. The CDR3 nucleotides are TGCAGCGTTGAACGGAGTGAGATGAACACTGAAGCTTTCTTT.

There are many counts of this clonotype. The CDR3 DNA follows: TGTGCCATCAGGGACGTTGGCGGGAACACTGAAGCTTTCTTT. As protein: CAIRDVGGNTEAFF. V and J are TRBV10-3 and TRBJ1-1; no firm D call. The CDR3 is made up of 14 amino acids. Germline values: CDR1 ENHRY, CDR2 SYGVKD. With 6 bases removed from V and 1 base from J, the gap between germline ends came to 12 bases.

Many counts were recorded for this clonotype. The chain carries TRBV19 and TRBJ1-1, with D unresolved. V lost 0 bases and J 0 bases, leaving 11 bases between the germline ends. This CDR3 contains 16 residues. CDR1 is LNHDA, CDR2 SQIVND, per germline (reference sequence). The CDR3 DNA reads TGTGCCAGTAGTATAGAGGCAGGTTATATGAACACTGAAGCTTTCTTT. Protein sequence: CASSIEAGYMNTEAFF.

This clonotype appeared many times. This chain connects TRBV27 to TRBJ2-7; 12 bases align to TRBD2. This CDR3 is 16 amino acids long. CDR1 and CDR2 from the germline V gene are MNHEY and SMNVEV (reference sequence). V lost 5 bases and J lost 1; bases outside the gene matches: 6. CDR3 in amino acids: CASSPNGLAGSYEQYF. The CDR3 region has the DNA TGTGCCAGCAGTCCAAACGGACTAGCGGGGTCCTACGAGCAGTACTTC.

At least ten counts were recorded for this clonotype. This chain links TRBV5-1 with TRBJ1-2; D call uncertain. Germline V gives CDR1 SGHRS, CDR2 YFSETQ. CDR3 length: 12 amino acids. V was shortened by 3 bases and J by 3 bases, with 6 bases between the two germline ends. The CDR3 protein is CASSSVDYGYTF. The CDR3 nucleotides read TGCGCCAGCAGCTCGGTCGACTATGGCTACACCTTC.

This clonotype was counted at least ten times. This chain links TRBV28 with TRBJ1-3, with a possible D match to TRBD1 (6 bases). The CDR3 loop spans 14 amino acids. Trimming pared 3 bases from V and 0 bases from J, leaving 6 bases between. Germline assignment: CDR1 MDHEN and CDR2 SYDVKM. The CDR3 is CASSFRGSGNTIYF. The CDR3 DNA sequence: TGTGCCAGCAGTTTCAGGGGCTCTGGAAACACCATATATTTT.

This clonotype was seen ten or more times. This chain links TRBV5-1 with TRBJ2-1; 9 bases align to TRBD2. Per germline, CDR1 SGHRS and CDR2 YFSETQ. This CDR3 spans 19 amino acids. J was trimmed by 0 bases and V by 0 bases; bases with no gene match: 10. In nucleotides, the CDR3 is TGCGCCAGCAGCTTGGATTTGCGGGGGGGCGTCATCTCCTACAATGAGCAGTTCTTC. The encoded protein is CASSLDLRGGVISYNEQFF.

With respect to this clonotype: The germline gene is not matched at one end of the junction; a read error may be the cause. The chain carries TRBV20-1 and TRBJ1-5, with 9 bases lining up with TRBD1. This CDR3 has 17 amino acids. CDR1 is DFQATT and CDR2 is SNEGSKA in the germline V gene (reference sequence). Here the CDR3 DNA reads TGCTGTGCTAGGGGGACAGGGTCTGGGTATGTTAGTCAGCCCCAGCATTTT. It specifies CCARGTGSGYVSQPQHF.

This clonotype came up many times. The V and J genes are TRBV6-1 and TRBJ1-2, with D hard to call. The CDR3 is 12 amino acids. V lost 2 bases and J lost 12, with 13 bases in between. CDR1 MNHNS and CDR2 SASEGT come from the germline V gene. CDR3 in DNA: TGTGCCAGCAGTGAAAGGCTCGGAAGCCACACCTTC. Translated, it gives CASSERLGSHTF.

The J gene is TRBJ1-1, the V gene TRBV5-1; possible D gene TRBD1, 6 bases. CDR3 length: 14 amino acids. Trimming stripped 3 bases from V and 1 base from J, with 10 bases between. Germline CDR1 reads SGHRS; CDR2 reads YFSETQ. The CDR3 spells CASSSVDRNTEAFF. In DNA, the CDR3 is TGCGCCAGCAGCTCGGTGGACAGGAACACTGAAGCTTTCTTT.

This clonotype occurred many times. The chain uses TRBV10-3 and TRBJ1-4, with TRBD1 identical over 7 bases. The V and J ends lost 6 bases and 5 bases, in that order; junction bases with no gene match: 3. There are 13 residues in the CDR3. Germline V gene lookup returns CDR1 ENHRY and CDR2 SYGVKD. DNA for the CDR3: TGTGCCATCAGGGACAGGCAAAATGAAAAACTGTTTTTT. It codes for CAIRDRQNEKLFF.

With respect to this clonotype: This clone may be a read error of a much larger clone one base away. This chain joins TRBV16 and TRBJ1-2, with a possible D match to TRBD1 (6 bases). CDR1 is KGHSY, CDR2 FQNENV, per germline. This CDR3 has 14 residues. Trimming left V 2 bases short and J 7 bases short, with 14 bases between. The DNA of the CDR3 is TGTGCCAGCAGCCAACCAGGGGATCTCTCTGGCTACACCTTC. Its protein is CASSQPGDLSGYTF.